Below, one T cell receptor (beta chain) is given with its context. Its antigen is currently unknown. Noted treatment: approximately 18 received Ad26.COV2.S at low or high dose, single or two shots; about 5 received placebo; per-sample allocation not given. Specimen acquisition occurred on day 63 following the initial vaccine or placebo injection. Clones were sequenced by immunoSEQ multiplex PCR, and TCRdb holds only the in-frame ones, with some missing. The sample yields about half a million clones, 70% to 90% seen once. This entry comes from a study of Ad26.COV2.S vaccination and SARS-CoV-2 variants. Study summary: Recipients of Ad26.COV2.S got it intramuscularly, once or twice 56 days apart.

Study results and limitations: Vaccinees reportedly had broad spike-specific CD8+ and CD4+ T cell responses.

The CDR3 length is 13 residues. Germline assignment: CDR1 KGHSY and CDR2 FQNENV. V lost 4 bases to trimming and J lost 6 bases, with 13 bases between them. The TCR was taken from a person aged 18 to 59 who received the Ad26.COV2.S COVID-19 vaccine or a placebo. The sample was peripheral blood, taken in a trial of Ad26.COV2.S vaccine versus placebo. This chain connects TRBV16 to TRBJ2-7; D gene unclear. Here the CDR3 reads CASSPDRSSEQYF. The CDR3 bases are TGTGCCAGCAGCCCCGACCGTAGCAGCGAGCAGTACTTC.